This paragraph covers one T cell receptor (beta chain) sequence. Naive CD8 cells lacked CD45RO, underwent positive selection for CCR7 and left out terminally differentiated effector memory CD45RA+ cells. The V gene's germline CDR1 is SQVTM and CDR2 ANQGSEA. V lost 8 bases, J lost 6 bases, and 8 bases stayed unmatched. The CDR3 runs 12 residues. The method was immunoSEQ multiplex PCR; TCRdb's version includes in-frame clones alone and lacks a portion of them. This sample has 2 million to 2.5 million clones, with about 92% found just once. The sample originates from a study of shared clonotypes between healthy human individuals.

V usage is TRBV29-1 and J usage is TRBJ2-3; 7 positions agree with TRBD1. Sequencing was performed on naive CD8+ T cells from PBMCs. The origin of this receptor is a man between 18 and 29 years old in good health. Some clones in this sample may be carry-over from other donors' samples. CDR3 bases: TGCAGCACATCCGACAGGGCCGATACGCAGTATTTT. Translation: CSTSDRADTQYF.